The TCR beta chain under discussion was sequenced for a study of beta chain features in type 1 diabetes. Overall study findings and caveats: Among type 1 diabetes patients, VDJ junctions had fewer insertions and more deletions.

Every isolated RNA sample was fully reverse transcribed, so sequencing captured expressed TCRB transcripts. Mean read depth for naive, central memory and regulatory T cell samples was approximately 3.57 million reads. TCRdb keeps only in-frame clones here, not all; method: immunoSEQ multiplex PCR. The sample lists about 150,000 clones; approximately 8.1% were seen once. This clone was detected many times. Its antigen remains unknown. The CDR3 is made up of 15 amino acids. Per the germline V gene, CDR1 is SNHLY and CDR2 is FYNNEI. V was trimmed by 4 bases and J by 0 bases, leaving 12 bases between them.

The sample comprised central memory CD4+ T cells from blood. The TCR comes from a man between 18 and 35 years old in good health. The J gene is TRBJ1-1, the V gene TRBV2; D remains ambiguous. Here the CDR3 reads CASSVSPGVNTEAFF. CDR3 coding DNA: TGTGCCAGCAGTGTAAGCCCCGGGGTGAACACTGAAGCTTTCTTT. The whole variable domain, filled in from reference TRBV2 and TRBJ1-1, reads EPEVTQTPSHQVTQMGQEVILRCVPISNHLYFYWYRQILGQKVEFLVSFYNNEISEKSEIFDDQFSVERPDGSNFTLKIRSTKLEDSAMYFCASSVSPGVNTEAFFGQGTRLTVV.